These 8 T cell receptor beta chains were all obtained from the same sample, sequenced in a study of beta chain features in type 1 diabetes. Every bit of the isolated RNA underwent reverse transcription, so sequencing read expressed TCRB transcripts. The assay was immunoSEQ multiplex PCR, and TCRdb's table has in-frame clones only and misses some. The sample includes about 620,000 clones, roughly 16% seen only once; the top ten take about 0.097%. Sample: naive CD4+ T cells from blood. The receptors originated from a young man in good health.

This clone has a handful of counts. The chain combines TRBV10-3 with TRBJ2-7; maybe TRBD2 (5 bases). This CDR3 spans 13 amino acids. V lost 6 bases to trimming and J lost 3 bases, with 12 bases between them. CDR1 is ENHRY, CDR2 SYGVKD, per germline. CDR3 loop: CAIRLAEVYEQYF. The CDR3 DNA follows: TGTGCCATCAGGCTAGCAGAAGTCTACGAGCAGTACTTC.

A few counts support this clone. This sequence joins TRBV5-1 and TRBJ1-3; 8 bases match TRBD1. Per the germline V gene, CDR1 is SGHRS and CDR2 is YFSETQ. The CDR3 extends over 18 amino acids. The ends lost 3 bases at V and 0 bases at J; junction bases unmatched: 11. The CDR3 loop is CASSSGGTGVLSGNTIYF. CDR3 nucleotide sequence: TGCGCCAGCAGCTCGGGAGGGACAGGAGTACTCTCTGGAAACACCATATATTTT.

This clone appeared a few times. The rearrangement links TRBV27 to TRBJ1-1; D is ambiguous. The ends were cut back, 5 bases at V and 0 bases at J, with 13 bases in the middle. The CDR3 loop spans 15 amino acids. In germline, CDR1 is MNHEY, CDR2 SMNVEV (reference sequence). This chain's CDR3 is CASSTTLVLNTEAFF. The CDR3 nucleotides are TGTGCCAGCAGTACCACCCTAGTACTGAACACTGAAGCTTTCTTT.

The rearrangement links TRBV4-1 to TRBJ2-5, with D tentatively TRBD2 (5 bases). V lost 0 bases to trimming and J lost 4 bases, with 21 bases between them. CDR1 and CDR2 from the germline V gene are MGHRA and YSYEKL. CDR3 length: 18 amino acids. The CDR3 is CASSQDSLHPGGRETQYF. CDR3 bases: TGCGCCAGCAGCCAAGATAGTTTGCATCCGGGCGGGCGAGAGACCCAGTACTTC.

The chain links TRBV14 to TRBJ1-2; TRBD1 matches 7 bases. Germline V gene lookup returns CDR1 SGHDN and CDR2 FVKESK. Losses at the gene ends were 0 bases for V and 8 bases for J; bases not matched to a gene: 6. The CDR3 has 14 amino acids. For the CDR3, the DNA is TGTGCCAGCAGCCAAGATCGGGACAGTCGCGGCTACACCTTC. This translates into CASSQDRDSRGYTF. Looking up the rest from reference TRBV14 and TRBJ1-2 gives the full variable domain: EAGVTQFPSHSVIEKGQTVTLRCDPISGHDNLYWYRRVMGKEIKFLLHFVKESKQDESGMPNNRFLAERTGGTYSTLKVQPAELEDSGVYFCASSQDRDSRGYTFGSGTRLTVV.

In this sample, this clone turned up a few times. The rearrangement links TRBV5-1 to TRBJ1-5; 8 bases fit TRBD1. The junction had 9 bases not matched to a gene; V was cut back by 4 bases and J by 9 bases. Germline V gene lookup returns CDR1 SGHRS and CDR2 YFSETQ. CDR3 size: 14 residues. CDR3 region: CASSRDRGSGPQHF. Here the CDR3 DNA reads TGCGCCAGCAGCCGTGACAGGGGATCCGGGCCCCAGCATTTT.

This chain joins TRBV19 and TRBJ2-5; D call uncertain. In germline, CDR1 is LNHDA, CDR2 SQIVND (reference sequence). Trimming removed 0 bases from V and 7 bases from J, with 12 bases in between. This CDR3 comprises 14 residues. In DNA form, the CDR3 reads TGTGCCAGTAGTATAGATTACTACGGAGCGACCCAGTACTTC. Protein product: CASSIDYYGATQYF.

The V gene is TRBV25-1, the J gene TRBJ1-5; D gene unclear. V gave up 1 base and J gave up 2 bases, with 6 bases separating them. Germline V gene sequence: CDR1 MGHDK, CDR2 SYGVNS. CDR3 size: 14 residues. The DNA for the CDR3 is TGTGCCAGCAGTGAATTCGGTGGCAATCAGCCCCAGCATTTT. Protein: CASSEFGGNQPQHF.